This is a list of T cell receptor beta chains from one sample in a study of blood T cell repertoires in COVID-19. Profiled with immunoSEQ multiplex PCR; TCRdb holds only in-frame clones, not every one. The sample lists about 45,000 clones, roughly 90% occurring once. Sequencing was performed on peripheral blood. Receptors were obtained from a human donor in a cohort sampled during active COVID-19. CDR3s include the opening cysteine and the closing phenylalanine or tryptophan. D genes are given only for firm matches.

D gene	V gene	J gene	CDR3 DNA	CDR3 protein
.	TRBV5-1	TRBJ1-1	TGCGCCAGCAGCTTGGACAGGATCTCGAACACTGAAGCTTTCTTT	CASSLDRISNTEAFF
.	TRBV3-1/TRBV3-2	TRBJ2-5	TGTGCCAGCAGCCAAGCATACCAAGAGACCCAGTACTTC	CASSQAYQETQYF
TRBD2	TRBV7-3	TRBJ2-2	TGTGCCAGCCAGGCGGGGGTTTACACCGGGGAGCTGTTTTTT	CASQAGVYTGELFF
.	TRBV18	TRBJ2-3	TGTGCCAGCTCACCAAGGAAACTAGAAATAGTTACAGATACGCAGTATTTT	CASSPRKLEIVTDTQYF
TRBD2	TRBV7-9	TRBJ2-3	TGTGCCAGCAGCCCGCCGGGGGGAGGCACAGATACGCAGTATTTT	CASSPPGGGTDTQYF
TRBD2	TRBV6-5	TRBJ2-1	TGTGCCAGCATGGGAACGGGACTAGTAATGATTGAGCAGTTCTTC	CASMGTGLVMIEQFF
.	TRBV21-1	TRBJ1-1	TGTGCCAGCAGTAACTCAGGTTTCAACTTACAAGGGGTGCAGGACACTGAAGCTTTCTTT	CASSNSGFNLQGVQDTEAFF
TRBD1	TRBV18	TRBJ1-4	TGTGCCAGCCCCTGGGGGACAGGGAATGAAAAACTGTTTTTT	CASPWGTGNEKLFF
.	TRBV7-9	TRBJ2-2	TGTGCCAGCAGCTCCGAGCGGGCCAACACCGGGGAGCTGTTTTTT	CASSSERANTGELFF
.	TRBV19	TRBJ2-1	TGTGCCAGTAGTGGCCGTGGGGGCGGTGAGCAGTTCTTC	CASSGRGGGEQFF
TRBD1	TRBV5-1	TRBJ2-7	TGCGCCAGCAGCCTGCCGGGACAGGGGGCCCCCGAGCAGTACTTC	CASSLPGQGAPEQYF
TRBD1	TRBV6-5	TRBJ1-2	TGTGCCAGCAGTCCGACAGGGACCAGCTATGGCTACACCTTC	CASSPTGTSYGYTF
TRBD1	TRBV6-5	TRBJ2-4	TGTGCCAGCAGTCCAATTGGGACAGGGGGCAACATTCAGTACTTC	CASSPIGTGGNIQYF
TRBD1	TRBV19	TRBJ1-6	TGTGCCACTCGGACAGGGCATTTCTATAATTCACCCCTCCACTTT	CATRTGHFYNSPLHF
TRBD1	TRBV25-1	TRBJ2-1	TGTGCCAGCTGCACAGGGGTCGGATCAGGCAATGAGCAGTTCTTC	CASCTGVGSGNEQFF
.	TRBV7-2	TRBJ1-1	TGTGCCAGCACATTATGGGGCCTGAACACTGAAGCTTTCTTT	CASTLWGLNTEAFF
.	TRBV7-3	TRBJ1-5	TGTGCCAGCAGCTTAAGCGCAGGTTTCAATCAGCCCCAGCATTTT	CASSLSAGFNQPQHF
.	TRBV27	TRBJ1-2	TGTGCCAGCAGTTCGAAAACACCGGCAGGAACCTATGGCTACACCTTC	CASSSKTPAGTYGYTF
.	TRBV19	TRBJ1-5	TGTGCCAGTAGTATAGATGACAGCCTAGGGCAGCCCCAGCATTTT	CASSIDDSLGQPQHF
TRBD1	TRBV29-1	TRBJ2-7	TGCAGCGTCGCGACAGGGTCCTACGAGCAGTACTTC	CSVATGSYEQYF
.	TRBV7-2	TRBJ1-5	TGTGCCAGCAGCCATATCGGGGGTTCGGGCAATCAGCCCCAGCATTTT	CASSHIGGSGNQPQHF